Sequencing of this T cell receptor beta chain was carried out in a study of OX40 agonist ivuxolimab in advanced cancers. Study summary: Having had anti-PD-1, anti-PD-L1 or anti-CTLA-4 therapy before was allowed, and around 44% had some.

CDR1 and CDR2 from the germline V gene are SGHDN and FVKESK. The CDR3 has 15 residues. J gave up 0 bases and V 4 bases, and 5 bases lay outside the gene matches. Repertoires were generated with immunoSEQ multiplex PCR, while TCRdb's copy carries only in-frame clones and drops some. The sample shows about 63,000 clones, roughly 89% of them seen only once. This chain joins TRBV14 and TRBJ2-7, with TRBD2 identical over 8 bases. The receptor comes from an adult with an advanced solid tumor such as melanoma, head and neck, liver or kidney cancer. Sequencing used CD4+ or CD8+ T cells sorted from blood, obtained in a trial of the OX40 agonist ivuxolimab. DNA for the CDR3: TGTGCCAGCAGCCGCCAGAGCGGGAGCTCCTACGAGCAGTACTTC. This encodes CASSRQSGSSYEQYF.